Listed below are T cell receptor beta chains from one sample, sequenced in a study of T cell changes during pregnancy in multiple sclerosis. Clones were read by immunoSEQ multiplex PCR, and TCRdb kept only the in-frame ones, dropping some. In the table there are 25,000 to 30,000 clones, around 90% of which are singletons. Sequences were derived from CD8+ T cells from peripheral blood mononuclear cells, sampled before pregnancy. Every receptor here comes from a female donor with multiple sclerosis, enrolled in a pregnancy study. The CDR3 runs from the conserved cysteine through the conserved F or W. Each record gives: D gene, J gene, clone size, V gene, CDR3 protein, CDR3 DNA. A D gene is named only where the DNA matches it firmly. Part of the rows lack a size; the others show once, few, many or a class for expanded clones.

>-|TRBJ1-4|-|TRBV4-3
CASSQDRGGANEKLFF
TGCGCCAGCAGCCAGGACCGGGGGGGAGCTAATGAAAAACTGTTTTTT
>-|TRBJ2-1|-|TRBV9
CASSVLGTLNNEQFF
TGTGCCAGCAGCGTCCTAGGAACCCTAAACAATGAGCAGTTCTTC
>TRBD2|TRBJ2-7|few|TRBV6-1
CASSEAPTSGGLYEQYF
TGTGCCAGCAGTGAAGCACCGACTAGCGGTGGGTTATACGAGCAGTACTTC
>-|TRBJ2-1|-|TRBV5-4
CASSPIGQIEQFF
TGTGCCAGCAGCCCTATTGGACAGATTGAGCAGTTCTTC
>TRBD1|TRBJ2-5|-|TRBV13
CASRGQGEGETQYF
TGTGCCAGCAGAGGACAGGGCGAGGGAGAGACCCAGTACTTC
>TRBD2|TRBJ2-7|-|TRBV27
CASRGLAGPYEQYF
TGTGCCAGCAGAGGACTAGCGGGACCCTACGAGCAGTACTTC
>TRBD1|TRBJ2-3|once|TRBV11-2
CASSLEGTGPTDTQYF
TGTGCCAGCAGCTTAGAGGGGACAGGGCCCACGGATACGCAGTATTTT
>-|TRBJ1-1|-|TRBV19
CASSIDVRAEAFF
TGTGCCAGTAGTATAGATGTGAGAGCTGAAGCTTTCTTT
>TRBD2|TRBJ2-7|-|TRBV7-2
CASSLVLAGKYEQYF
TGTGCCAGCAGCTTAGTTTTAGCGGGGAAGTACGAGCAGTACTTC
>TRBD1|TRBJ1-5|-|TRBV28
CASSQNRQGYNQPQHF
TGTGCCAGCAGTCAGAATAGACAGGGTTACAATCAGCCCCAGCATTTT
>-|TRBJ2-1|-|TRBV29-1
CSVDRALSYNEQFF
TGCAGCGTTGACAGGGCCCTCTCCTACAATGAGCAGTTCTTC
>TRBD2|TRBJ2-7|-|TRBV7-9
CASSLVLGLAAEQYF
TGTGCCAGCAGCTTAGTTTTAGGACTAGCGGCCGAGCAGTACTTC
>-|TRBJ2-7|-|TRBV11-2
CASSLGESYEQYF
TGTGCCAGCAGCTTAGGGGAGTCCTACGAGCAGTACTTC
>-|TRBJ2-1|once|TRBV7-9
CASGWDTDEQFF
TGTGCCAGCGGTTGGGACACGGACGAGCAGTTCTTC
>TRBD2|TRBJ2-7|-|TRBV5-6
CASSSRDYKLSYEQYF
TGTGCCAGCAGCTCCCGGGACTACAAATTGTCCTACGAGCAGTACTTC
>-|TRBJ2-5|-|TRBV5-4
CASSFEFEGETQYF
TGTGCCAGCAGCTTCGAATTTGAGGGAGAGACCCAGTACTTC
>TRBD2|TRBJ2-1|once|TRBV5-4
CASSLGRTSGKQFF
TGTGCCAGCAGCTTGGGTAGGACTAGCGGGAAGCAGTTCTTC
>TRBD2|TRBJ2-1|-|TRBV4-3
CASTEGTSGGNEQFF
TGCGCCAGCACCGAGGGGACTAGCGGGGGCAATGAGCAGTTCTTC
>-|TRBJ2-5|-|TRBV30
CAWSVTGETQYF
TGTGCCTGGAGTGTCACTGGAGAGACCCAGTACTTC
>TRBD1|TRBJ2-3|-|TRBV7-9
CASSSGGAHTDTQYF
TGTGCCAGCAGCTCAGGGGGCGCACACACAGATACGCAGTATTTT
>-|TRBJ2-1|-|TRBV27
CASSSTFRSNEQFF
TGTGCCAGCAGTTCCACCTTCCGGAGCAATGAGCAGTTCTTC
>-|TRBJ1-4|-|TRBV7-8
CASSLGAGANEKLFF
TGTGCCAGCAGCTTAGGCGCAGGGGCTAATGAAAAACTGTTTTTT
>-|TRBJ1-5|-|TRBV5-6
CASSSSRNQPQHF
TGTGCCAGCAGCTCGAGCAGGAATCAGCCCCAGCATTTT
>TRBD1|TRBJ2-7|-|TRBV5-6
CASTLSSAGQGNEQYF
TGTGCCAGCACCCTATCGTCGGCGGGACAGGGGAACGAGCAGTACTTC
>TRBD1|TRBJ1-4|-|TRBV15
CATSRDATGAEKLFF
TGTGCCACCAGCAGAGATGCGACAGGGGCCGAAAAACTGTTTTTT
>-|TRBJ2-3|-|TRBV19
CASSEPSGTDTQYF
TGTGCCAGTAGTGAGCCGTCCGGCACAGATACGCAGTATTTT
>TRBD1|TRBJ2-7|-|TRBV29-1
CSVERDSTYEQYF
TGCAGCGTTGAAAGGGACAGTACCTACGAGCAGTACTTC
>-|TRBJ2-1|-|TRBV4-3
CASSQDDWGVNEQFF
TGCGCCAGCAGCCAAGATGACTGGGGGGTCAATGAGCAGTTCTTC
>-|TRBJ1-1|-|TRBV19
CASSTFLGSEAFF
TGTGCCAGTAGTACCTTTTTGGGCAGTGAAGCTTTCTTT
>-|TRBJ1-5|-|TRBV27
CASSLVGAAQPQHF
TGTGCCAGCAGTCTCGTTGGGGCGGCTCAGCCCCAGCATTTT
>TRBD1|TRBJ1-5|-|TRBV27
CASSRTGEGQPQHF
TGTGCCAGCAGTCGGACAGGGGAAGGTCAGCCCCAGCATTTT
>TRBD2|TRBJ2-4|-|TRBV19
CASSRPQIAGVGDIQYF
TGTGCCAGTAGTCGCCCTCAAATAGCGGGAGTCGGAGACATTCAGTACTTC
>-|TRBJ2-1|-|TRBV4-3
CASSPWLGSSYNEQFF
TGCGCCAGCAGCCCCTGGCTAGGCTCCTCGTACAATGAGCAGTTCTTC
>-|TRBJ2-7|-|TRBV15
CATSRGVGEQYF
TGTGCCACCAGCAGGGGAGTCGGCGAGCAGTACTTC
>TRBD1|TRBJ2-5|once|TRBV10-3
CAITGTGKETQYF
TGTGCCATCACCGGGACAGGGAAAGAGACCCAGTACTTC
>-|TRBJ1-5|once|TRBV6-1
CASSEFTGHQPQHF
TGTGCCAGCAGTGAATTTACAGGGCATCAGCCCCAGCATTTT
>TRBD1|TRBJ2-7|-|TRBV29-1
CSVAGTGGGYEQYF
TGCAGCGTGGCCGGGACAGGGGGCGGCTACGAGCAGTACTTC
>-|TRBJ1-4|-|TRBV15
CATSRGQRAEIEKLFF
TGTGCCACCAGCAGAGGACAGCGAGCCGAAATAGAAAAACTGTTTTTT
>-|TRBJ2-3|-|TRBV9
CASDEGGTSTDTQYF
TGTGCCAGCGACGAAGGGGGTACTAGCACAGATACGCAGTATTTT
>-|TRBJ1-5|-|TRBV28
CASSFYRREYNQPQHF
TGTGCCAGCAGTTTTTATAGGCGGGAATACAATCAGCCCCAGCATTTT
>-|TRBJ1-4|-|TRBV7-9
CATRGNPNEKLFF
TGTGCCACCCGGGGGAACCCTAATGAAAAACTGTTTTTT
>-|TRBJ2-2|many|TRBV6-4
CASSDGRDTGELFF
TGTGCCAGCAGTGACGGGCGGGACACCGGGGAGCTGTTTTTT